The 21 T cell receptor beta chains below come from one sample, sequenced in a study of blood T cell repertoires in COVID-19. Assay used: immunoSEQ multiplex PCR; TCRdb lists only in-frame clones, some missing. The table records roughly 100,000 clones, about 90% of them present only once. Sequenced input: peripheral blood. The receptors originated from a man aged 50-59 years with active COVID-19.

This rearrangement joins TRBV5-5 to TRBJ1-3; 11 nucleotides agree with TRBD1. Germline assignment: CDR1 SGHKS and CDR2 YYEKEE (reference sequence). V lost 5 bases, J lost 0 bases, and 7 bases stayed unmatched. CDR3 size: 17 residues. The CDR3 protein is CASRPKDRGHSGNTIYF. The CDR3, as DNA: TGTGCCAGCAGACCTAAGGACAGGGGGCACTCTGGAAACACCATATATTTT.

This chain joins TRBV5-6 and TRBJ1-2; possibly TRBD1 for D (6 bases). V lost 0 bases to trimming and J lost 7 bases, with 13 bases between them. The CDR3 spans 14 residues. Per germline, CDR1 SGHDT and CDR2 YYEEEE. The CDR3: CASSLGTARGGYTF. The CDR3 nucleotides are TGTGCCAGCAGCTTGGGGACAGCTAGGGGTGGCTACACCTTC.

CDR3 nucleotides: TGCGCCAGCAGCAGGGGGACTAGCGGAACAGATACGCAGTATTTT. Encoded protein: CASSRGTSGTDTQYF. J is TRBJ2-3 and V is TRBV4-1; 11 bases fit TRBD2. V lost 5 bases, J lost 3 bases, and 4 bases stayed unmatched. Germline-derived CDR1 and CDR2 are MGHRA and YSYEKL. The CDR3 has 15 amino acids.

The chain employs TRBV25-1 and TRBJ2-7; D is perhaps TRBD1 (6 bases). V lost 7 bases to trimming and J lost 1 base, with 14 bases between them. Germline V gene lookup returns CDR1 MGHDK and CDR2 SYGVNS. The CDR3 runs 14 residues. DNA for the CDR3: TGTGCCAGCACGACCACACAGGGATCCTACGAGCAGTACTTC. The encoded protein is CASTTTQGSYEQYF.

This chain joins TRBV9 and TRBJ2-7; 7 bases fit TRBD1. Germline assignment: CDR1 SGDLS and CDR2 YYNGEE. Trimming at V came to 3 bases and at J to 1 base, leaving 4 bases not matched to a gene. The CDR3 totals 14 residues. The chain's CDR3 is CASSATGLSYEQYF. The CDR3 coding sequence is TGTGCCAGCAGCGCGACAGGGCTTTCCTACGAGCAGTACTTC.

V and J are TRBV24-1 and TRBJ1-6, with 7 bases fitting TRBD1. Germline loops: CDR1 KGHDR, CDR2 SFDVKD. Losses at the gene ends were 12 bases for V and 9 bases for J; bases not matched to a gene: 10. CDR3 length: 13 residues. CDR3 sequence: CAPYRGKSSPLHF. The CDR3 DNA reads TGTGCCCCCTACAGGGGCAAGAGTTCACCCCTCCACTTT.

The chain employs TRBV5-4 and TRBJ2-6, with a possible D match to TRBD2 (6 bases). The CDR3 contains 19 residues. Germline CDR1 and CDR2: SGHNT and YYREEE (reference sequence). V was trimmed by 0 bases and J by 0 bases, leaving 16 bases between them. CDR3 nucleotide sequence: TGTGCCAGCAGCTTGGGGGGGACTCCCCGTTGCTCTGGGGCCAACGTCCTGACTTTC. This sequence encodes CASSLGGTPRCSGANVLTF.

V and J are TRBV21-1 and TRBJ1-4; no DNA check was done on the table's D call, TRBD1. TRBV21-1 is a recognized pseudogene. This CDR3 is built from 14 residues. The CDR3 sequence is CASSKGYSNEKLFF. The CDR3 nucleotides read TGTGCCAGCAGCAAAGGGTACAGTAATGAAAAACTGTTTTTT.

The chain is built from TRBV27 and TRBJ1-1; 9 nucleotides match TRBD1. In germline, CDR1 is MNHEY, CDR2 SMNVEV (reference sequence). J lost 0 bases, V lost 5 bases, and 1 base had no gene match. This CDR3 has 14 residues. In nucleotides, the CDR3 is TGTGCCAGCAGTCGGACAGGGGTGAACACTGAAGCTTTCTTT. Translating it yields CASSRTGVNTEAFF.

The V call is TRBV6-5, the J call TRBJ2-3; a weak D match, TRBD1 (6 bases). Deletions cut 7 bases from V and 3 bases from J, with 8 bases between. The CDR3 runs 12 residues. Germline CDR1 and CDR2: MNHEY and SVGAGI. CDR3: CASTQGTDTQYF. Here the CDR3 DNA reads TGTGCCAGCACCCAGGGGACAGATACGCAGTATTTT.

The rearrangement joins TRBV5-1 to TRBJ1-1; TRBD1 matches at 8 bases. The germline gives CDR1 SGHRS, CDR2 YFSETQ. This CDR3 is built from 13 residues. With V trimmed by 4 bases and J by 10 bases, 9 bases remained unmatched. In nucleotides, the CDR3 is TGCGCCAGCAGCAGCCAGGGGGCGGGCGGAGCTTTCTTT. Residues: CASSSQGAGGAFF.

The chain has TRBV6-1 and TRBJ2-3; D gene ambiguous. Per the germline V gene, CDR1 is MNHNS and CDR2 is SASEGT. Trimming pared 2 bases from V and 0 bases from J, leaving 6 bases between. CDR3 length: 14 residues. Here the CDR3 reads CASSEYYSTDTQYF. Here the CDR3 DNA reads TGTGCCAGCAGTGAATACTACAGCACAGATACGCAGTATTTT.

A few counts support this clone. J is TRBJ1-1 and V is TRBV9; D is uncertain. The germline V gene has CDR1 SGDLS and CDR2 YYNGEE. V gave up 4 bases and J gave up 2 bases, with 15 bases separating them. The length of the CDR3 is 15 residues. CDR3 DNA sequence: TGTGCCAGCAGCCCCCAGGAACGACCTAACACTGAAGCTTTCTTT. This translates into CASSPQERPNTEAFF.

This clone was counted a single time. The chain carries TRBV29-1 and TRBJ1-2; tentatively, D is TRBD1 (5 bases). This CDR3 region has 13 residues. Germline lookup yields CDR1 SQVTM and CDR2 ANQGSEA. V lost 7 bases and J lost 4, with 16 bases in between. The CDR3 bases are TGCAGCGCTGGGGTCCAGGGCGTCTATGGCTACACCTTC. Protein: CSAGVQGVYGYTF.

This chain uses TRBV18 with TRBJ2-2, with unresolved D. The germline V and J ends were trimmed by 0 bases and 5 bases, with 7 bases remaining between them. CDR1 and CDR2 (germline): KGHSH, LQKENI. This CDR3 comprises 14 residues. CDR3 sequence: CASSPPFETGELFF. DNA of the CDR3: TGTGCCAGCTCACCACCGTTCGAGACCGGGGAGCTGTTTTTT.

This chain connects TRBV21-1 to TRBJ2-2; the table's D call TRBD2 went unverified against the DNA. TRBV21-1 is a pseudogene segment. This CDR3 is built from 14 residues. The CDR3 DNA follows: TGTGCCAGCCCAAGGGGGGGAGGGACCGGGGAGCTGTTTTTT. Its translation: CASPRGGGTGELFF.

This sequence joins TRBV10-1 and TRBJ2-5; a weak D match, TRBD1 (6 bases). V gave up 6 bases and J gave up 0 bases, with 8 bases separating them. This CDR3 contains 13 residues. In germline, CDR1 is WNHNN, CDR2 SYGVQD (reference sequence). For the CDR3, the DNA is TGCGCCAGCAGCACAGGGTACCAAGAGACCCAGTACTTC. Amino acid sequence: CASSTGYQETQYF.

This clone was detected only a few times. The CDR3 protein is CASRFLGSPTYEQYF. The CDR3 region has the DNA TGTGCCAGCAGATTTCTCGGGAGCCCCACCTACGAGCAGTACTTC. The rearrangement joins TRBV5-4 to TRBJ2-7; D may be TRBD2 (6 bases). Germline assignment: CDR1 SGHNT and CDR2 YYREEE (reference sequence). The CDR3 contains 15 residues. The germline V and J ends were trimmed by 5 bases and 2 bases, with 17 bases remaining between them.

This chain uses TRBV18 with TRBJ1-2; D is perhaps TRBD1 (5 bases). Germline CDR1 and CDR2: KGHSH and LQKENI. This CDR3 is 12 amino acids long. Trimming removed 6 bases at V and 4 bases at J, with 9 bases between. Here the CDR3 DNA reads TGTGCCAGCTCGGCGGACATCTATGGCTACACCTTC. Translated: CASSADIYGYTF.

The chain uses TRBV30 and TRBJ2-1, with TRBD2 matching 11 bases. The CDR3 contains 15 residues. V shed 0 bases, J shed 3 bases, and the junction held 1 base outside the gene matches. Looked up from germline, CDR1 is GTSNPN and CDR2 is SVGIG (reference sequence). CDR3 sequence (DNA): TGTGCCTGGAGTGTACTAGCGGGGGTCTACAATGAGCAGTTCTTC. This sequence encodes CAWSVLAGVYNEQFF.

This chain joins TRBV7-9 and TRBJ2-7, with 7 bases that match TRBD2. V lost 1 base to trimming and J lost 3 bases; unmatched junction nucleotides: 18. Germline V gene data show CDR1 as SEHNR and CDR2 as FQNEAQ (reference sequence). CDR3 length: 19 residues. In nucleotides, the CDR3 is TGTGCCAGCAGCTTAGATGAGGGATTCACCTACGGGAGGATCTACGAGCAGTACTTC. Amino acid sequence: CASSLDEGFTYGRIYEQYF.